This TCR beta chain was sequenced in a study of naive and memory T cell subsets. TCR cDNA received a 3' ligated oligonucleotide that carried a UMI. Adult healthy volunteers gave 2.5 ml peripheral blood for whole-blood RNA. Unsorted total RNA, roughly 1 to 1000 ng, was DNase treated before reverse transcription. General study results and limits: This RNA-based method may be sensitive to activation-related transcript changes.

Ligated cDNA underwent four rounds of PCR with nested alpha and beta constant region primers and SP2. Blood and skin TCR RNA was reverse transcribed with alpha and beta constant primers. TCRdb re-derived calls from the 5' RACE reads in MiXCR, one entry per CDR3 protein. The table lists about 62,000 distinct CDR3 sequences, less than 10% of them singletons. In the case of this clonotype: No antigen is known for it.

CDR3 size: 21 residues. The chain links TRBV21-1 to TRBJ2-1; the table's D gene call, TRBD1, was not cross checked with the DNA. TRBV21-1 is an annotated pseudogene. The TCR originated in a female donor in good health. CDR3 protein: CASSKKAPKGHHPPVYNEQFF. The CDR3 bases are TGTGCCAGCAGCAAAAAAGCCCCAAAGGGTCACCATCCCCCGGTCTACAATGAGCAGTTCTTC.